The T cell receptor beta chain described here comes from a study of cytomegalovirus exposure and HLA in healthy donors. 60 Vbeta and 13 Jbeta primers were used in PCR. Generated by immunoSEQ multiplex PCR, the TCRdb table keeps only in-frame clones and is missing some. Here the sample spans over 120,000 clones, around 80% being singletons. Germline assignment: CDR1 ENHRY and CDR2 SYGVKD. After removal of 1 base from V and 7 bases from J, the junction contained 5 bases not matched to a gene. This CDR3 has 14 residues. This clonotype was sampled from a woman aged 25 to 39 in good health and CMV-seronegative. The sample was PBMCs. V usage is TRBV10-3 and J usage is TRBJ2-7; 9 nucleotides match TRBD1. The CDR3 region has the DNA TGTGCCATCAGTGAGTTCGTAGGGACAGGGGAGCAGTACTTC. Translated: CAISEFVGTGEQYF.